Following are 25 T cell receptor beta chains from one sample sequenced in a study of T cell repertoires in cytomegalovirus infection. Their target antigens are unknown. From the reads, TCRdb called clonotypes with MiXCR, one entry per CDR3 protein. The sample has roughly 570,000 distinct CDR3 sequences; around 40% are singletons. The specimen comprised cultured PBMCs, sampled from culture after CMV antigen stimulation. These receptors were taken from a human donor in good health (CMV status not recorded). Some clones in this sample may be carry-over from other donors' samples.

The chain employs TRBV2 and TRBJ2-3; 11 nucleotides agree with TRBD2. Unmatched junction bases numbered 4, after V lost 8 bases and J lost 6 bases. Per the germline V gene, CDR1 is SNHLY and CDR2 is FYNNEI. There are 13 residues in the CDR3. CDR3 DNA sequence: TGTGCCAGCCAACTAGCGGGAGTGGATACGCAGTATTTT. It is translated as CASQLAGVDTQYF.

The rearrangement uses TRBV5-4 and TRBJ2-2; 7 nucleotides agree with TRBD1. This CDR3 has 14 amino acids. V lost 5 bases to trimming and J lost 2 bases; unmatched junction nucleotides: 3. Germline V gene sequence: CDR1 SGHNT, CDR2 YYREEE (reference sequence). The CDR3 spells CASRGDRNTGELFF. In DNA form, the CDR3 reads TGTGCCAGCAGAGGGGACAGAAACACCGGGGAGCTGTTTTTT.

This clonotype has more than one count but fewer than ten. The chain carries TRBV7-2 and TRBJ1-6; no definite D call. The germline V gene encodes CDR1 SGHTA and CDR2 FQGNSA. CDR3 size: 16 residues. V lost 8 bases and J lost 11, with 25 bases in between. The CDR3 spells CASLAGDSLLSTPLHF. For the CDR3, the DNA is TGTGCCAGCCTCGCAGGTGATAGTCTCCTGTCAACACCCCTCCACTTT.

The J gene is TRBJ1-1, the V gene TRBV19; D is unresolved. Germline V gene data show CDR1 as LNHDA and CDR2 as SQIVND (reference sequence). V shed 4 bases and J shed 0 bases, with 9 bases lying between them. This CDR3 is 14 amino acids long. In DNA form, the CDR3 reads TGTGCCAGTAGTACGGGAGTGATGAACACTGAAGCTTTCTTT. Translating gives CASSTGVMNTEAFF.

This clonotype was counted a few times. The chain couples TRBV6-1 to TRBJ2-3; 10 nucleotides line up with TRBD1. Germline V gene lookup returns CDR1 MNHNS and CDR2 SASEGT. The CDR3 extends over 15 amino acids. V gave up 5 bases and J gave up 1 base; unmatched junction bases: 3. This CDR3 reads CASSSGTGGTDTQYF. CDR3 sequence (DNA): TGTGCCAGCAGTTCCGGGACAGGGGGCACAGATACGCAGTATTTT.

In this sample, this clonotype turned up a few times. Here the CDR3 DNA reads TGTGCCAGCAGCTTAGGCCATCGTTACGAGCAGTACTTC. Translating gives CASSLGHRYEQYF. V is TRBV7-2 and J is TRBJ2-7; D call uncertain. Germline V gene data show CDR1 as SGHTA and CDR2 as FQGNSA. The CDR3 consists of 13 residues. Trimming left V 1 base short and J 4 bases short, with 8 bases between.

V and J are TRBV12-3 or TRBV12-4 and TRBJ1-2; D is unresolved. This CDR3 has 13 residues. Trimming took off 3 bases at V and 5 bases at J, with 10 bases between the two ends. CDR3 DNA sequence: TGTGCCAGCAGTTTGAGCAGCCTTTATGGCTACACCTTC. This gives the protein CASSLSSLYGYTF.

The V and J genes are TRBV5-3 and TRBJ1-4; no clear D. TRBV5-3 is placed among ORFs of uncertain function. Trimming removed 8 bases from V and 4 bases from J, with 9 bases in between. The CDR3 has 12 residues. The CDR3: CASGSFNEKLFF. The CDR3 nucleotides read TGTGCCAGCGGCAGCTTTAATGAAAAACTGTTTTTT.

This chain connects TRBV20-1 to TRBJ2-7; D is unresolved. This CDR3 has 14 amino acids. CDR1 and CDR2 from the germline V gene are DFQATT and SNEGSKA (reference sequence). With 1 base removed from V and 3 bases from J, the gap between germline ends came to 13 bases. The CDR3 sequence: CSARGALNHYEQYF. For the CDR3, the DNA is TGCAGTGCTAGAGGGGCTCTCAATCACTACGAGCAGTACTTC.

This sequence joins TRBV5-6 and TRBJ1-2, with a weak D call TRBD1 (6 bases). The V and J ends lost 4 bases and 3 bases respectively, with 19 bases between them. The CDR3 spans 16 residues. The germline V gene has CDR1 SGHDT and CDR2 YYEEEE. The CDR3 DNA sequence: TGTGCCAGCAGCCCTTGGGGCCGGGACAAATACTATGGCTACACCTTC. Its translation is CASSPWGRDKYYGYTF.

This clonotype was detected ten times or more. J is TRBJ1-2 and V is TRBV7-8; D gene unclear. Trimming removed 5 bases from V and 8 bases from J, with 24 bases in between. This CDR3 has 16 amino acids. CDR1 and CDR2 (germline): SGHVS, FQNEAQ. DNA of the CDR3: TGTGCCAGCAGCCCCAGCATCCTCCGTCGGGTCCTCGGCTACACCTTC. Translation gives CASSPSILRRVLGYTF.

This clonotype was picked up a small number of times. CDR3 loop: CASSLTHNTGELFF. The CDR3 DNA sequence: TGTGCCAGCAGTTTGACTCACAACACCGGGGAGCTGTTTTTT. The chain combines TRBV12-3 or TRBV12-4 with TRBJ2-2, with D uncertain. This CDR3 comprises 14 residues. The V and J ends lost 3 bases and 2 bases respectively, with 7 bases between them.

The chain is built from TRBV19 and TRBJ2-7, with 13 bases aligning to TRBD2. The CDR3 length is 15 residues. CDR1 is LNHDA, CDR2 SQIVND, per germline (reference sequence). V was pared by 7 bases and J by 3 bases, with 6 bases of the junction left unmatched. CDR3 nucleotides: TGTGCCAGTATGGAAAGACTAGCGGGGGGCTACGAGCAGTACTTC. Its protein product is CASMERLAGGYEQYF.

The chain uses TRBV5-4 and TRBJ2-3; D assignment may be TRBD1 or TRBD2 (5 bases each). V was pared by 0 bases and J by 2 bases, with 13 bases between. This CDR3 comprises 16 residues. CDR1 is SGHNT and CDR2 is YYREEE in the germline V gene (reference sequence). The CDR3 here is CASSLGRADITDTQYF. CDR3 in DNA: TGTGCCAGCAGCTTGGGTCGAGCGGACATCACAGATACGCAGTATTTT.

The chain links TRBV27 to TRBJ1-2, with 10 bases lining up with TRBD1. Trimming cost V 5 bases and J 4 bases; bases outside gene matches: 10. The CDR3 spans 16 residues. Per the germline V gene, CDR1 is MNHEY and CDR2 is SMNVEV (reference sequence). CDR3 nucleotides: TGTGCCAGCAGTGGGGCCGGGACAGGGGTGCTCTATGGCTACACCTTC. Translation: CASSGAGTGVLYGYTF.

This clonotype was detected only a few times. The V gene is TRBV5-5, the J gene TRBJ2-7; 7 nucleotides match TRBD1. The germline CDR1 and CDR2 sequences are SGHKS and YYEKEE (reference sequence). Unmatched junction bases numbered 12, after V lost 4 bases and J lost 5 bases. CDR3 length equals 15 residues. The CDR3, as DNA: TGTGCCAGCAGCACCCGGGACAGTCTAAGCCACGAGCAGTACTTC. Protein sequence: CASSTRDSLSHEQYF.

This clonotype has only one observation. The V and J genes are TRBV5-8 and TRBJ2-3; D call uncertain. The CDR3 has 14 residues. V lost 7 bases, J lost 2 bases, and 14 bases lay in between. CDR1 and CDR2 from the germline V gene are SGHTS and YDEGEE. CDR3 in DNA: TGTGCCAGCGGTCGGGTCAGGACCACAGATACGCAGTATTTT. It specifies CASGRVRTTDTQYF.

As regards this clonotype: Germline and junction disagree at one end, which may indicate a read error. The J gene is TRBJ2-5, the V gene TRBV4-1; D may match TRBD1 or TRBD2 (5 bases each). The V gene's germline CDR1 is MGHRA and CDR2 YSYEKL. The CDR3 is 17 residues long. Written as DNA, the CDR3 is TGTGCCAGCAGCCAGGGCCTGGCTAGCTCTCGTCAAGAGACCCAGTACTTC. This sequence encodes CASSQGLASSRQETQYF.

The V call is TRBV2, the J call TRBJ2-1; 14 bases fit TRBD2. With 4 bases clipped from V and 9 bases from J, the junction kept 5 bases outside the gene matches. CDR1 and CDR2 (germline): SNHLY, FYNNEI. The CDR3 extends over 15 amino acids. The CDR3 DNA follows: TGTGCCAGCAGTGGACTAGCGGGGGGGCTAGTTGAGCAGTTCTTC. It yields the protein CASSGLAGGLVEQFF. Based on the CDR3 plus reference TRBV2 and TRBJ2-1, the full variable domain is EPEVTQTPSHQVTQMGQEVILRCVPISNHLYFYWYRQILGQKVEFLVSFYNNEISEKSEIFDDQFSVERPDGSNFTLKIRSTKLEDSAMYFCASSGLAGGLVEQFFGPGTRLTVL.

The CDR3 nucleotides read TGTGCCAGCAACAAGGGACAGGCCTACGAGCAGTACTTC. As protein: CASNKGQAYEQYF. This chain joins TRBV25-1 and TRBJ2-7; 8 bases match TRBD1. V dropped 7 bases and J dropped 2; count of bases not matched to a gene: 4. Germline V gene data show CDR1 as MGHDK and CDR2 as SYGVNS. The CDR3 has 13 residues.

The chain has TRBV6-4 and TRBJ2-3, with D possibly matching TRBD2 (6 bases). The V gene's germline CDR1 is MRHNA and CDR2 SNTAGT. The CDR3 is made up of 14 amino acids. V was trimmed by 7 bases and J by 2 bases, leaving 13 bases between them. CDR3 bases: TGTGCCAGCATGCGGGACTCAGTCACAGATACGCAGTATTTT. It specifies CASMRDSVTDTQYF.

The chain uses TRBV7-8 and TRBJ2-7; the D call may be TRBD1 or TRBD2 (5 bases each). The CDR3 runs to 15 residues. Trimming took 1 base from V and 0 from J, leaving 10 bases between them. From germline, CDR1 is SGHVS and CDR2 FQNEAQ. CDR3 bases: TGTGCCAGCAGCTTAGGGGACGCAAGCTCCTACGAGCAGTACTTC. This gives the protein CASSLGDASSYEQYF.

This clonotype was seen only a few times. The chain carries TRBV6-2 or TRBV6-3 and TRBJ2-6; D possibly matches TRBD1 or TRBD2 (5 bases each). CDR3 length: 16 residues. The ends were cut back, 5 bases at V and 0 bases at J, with 11 bases in the middle. In germline, CDR1 is MNHEY, CDR2 SVGEGT. The CDR3 here is CASSRRGVSGANVLTF. CDR3 bases: TGTGCCAGCAGTAGACGGGGCGTCTCTGGGGCCAACGTCCTGACTTTC.

The chain carries TRBV6-2 or TRBV6-3 and TRBJ2-5; the match to TRBD2 covers 8 bases. The CDR3 loop spans 17 amino acids. The V gene's germline CDR1 is MNHEY and CDR2 SVGEGT. V shed 2 bases, J shed 5 bases, and the junction held 13 bases outside the gene matches. The CDR3 DNA reads TGTGCCAGCAGTTACACGGAGATGAGAGCGGGAGACGAGACCCAGTACTTC. This codes for CASSYTEMRAGDETQYF.

This clonotype was counted between two and nine times. CDR3 amino acids: CASSPMGTLLSEAFF. DNA for the CDR3: TGTGCCAGCAGTCCCATGGGGACTCTCCTATCTGAAGCTTTCTTT. The chain couples TRBV12-3 or TRBV12-4 to TRBJ1-1; D is perhaps TRBD1 (5 bases). Deletions cut 5 bases from V and 6 bases from J, with 19 bases between. This CDR3 has 15 amino acids.